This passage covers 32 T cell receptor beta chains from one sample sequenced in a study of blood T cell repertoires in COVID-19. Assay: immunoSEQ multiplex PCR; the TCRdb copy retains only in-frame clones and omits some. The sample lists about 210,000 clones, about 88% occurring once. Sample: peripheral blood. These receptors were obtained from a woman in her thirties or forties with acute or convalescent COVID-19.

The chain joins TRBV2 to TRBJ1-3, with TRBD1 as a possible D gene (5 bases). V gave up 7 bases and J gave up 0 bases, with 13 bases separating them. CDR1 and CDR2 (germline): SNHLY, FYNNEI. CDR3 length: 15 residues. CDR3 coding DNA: TGTGCCAGCACCCCAGGACAATTCTCTGGAAACACCATATATTTT. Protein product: CASTPGQFSGNTIYF.

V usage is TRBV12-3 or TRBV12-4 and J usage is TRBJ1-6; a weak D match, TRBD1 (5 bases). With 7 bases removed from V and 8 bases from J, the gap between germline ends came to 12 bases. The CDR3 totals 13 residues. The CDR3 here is CASTGGSDSPLHF. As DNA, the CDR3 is TGTGCCAGCACCGGGGGTTCTGATTCACCCCTCCACTTT.

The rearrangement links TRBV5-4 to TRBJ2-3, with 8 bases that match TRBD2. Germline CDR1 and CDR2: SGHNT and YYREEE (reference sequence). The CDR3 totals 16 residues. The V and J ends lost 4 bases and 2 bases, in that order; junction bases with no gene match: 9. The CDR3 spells CASSPERGTITDTQYF. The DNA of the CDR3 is TGTGCCAGCAGCCCCGAGCGGGGGACCATCACAGATACGCAGTATTTT.

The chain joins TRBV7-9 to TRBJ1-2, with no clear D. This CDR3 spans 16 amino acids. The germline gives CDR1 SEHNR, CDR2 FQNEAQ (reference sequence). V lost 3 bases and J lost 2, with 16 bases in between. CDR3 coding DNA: TGTGCCAGCAGCTTCGGTGTGAGAACCCTAAACTATGGCTACACCTTC. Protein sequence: CASSFGVRTLNYGYTF.

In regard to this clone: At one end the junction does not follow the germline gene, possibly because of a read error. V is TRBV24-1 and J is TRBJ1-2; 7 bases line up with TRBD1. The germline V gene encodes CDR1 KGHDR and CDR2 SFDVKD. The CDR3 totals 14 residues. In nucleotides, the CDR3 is TGTGCCACCAGTGATACCGGGACAGACTATGGCTACATCTTC. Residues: CATSDTGTDYGYIF.

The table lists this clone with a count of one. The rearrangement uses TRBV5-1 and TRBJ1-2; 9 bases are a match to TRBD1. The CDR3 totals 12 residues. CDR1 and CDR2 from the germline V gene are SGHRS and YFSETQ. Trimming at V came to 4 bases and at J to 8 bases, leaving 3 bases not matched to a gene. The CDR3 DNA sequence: TGCGCCAGCAGCCTGGGACAGGGAGGCTACACCTTC. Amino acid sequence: CASSLGQGGYTF. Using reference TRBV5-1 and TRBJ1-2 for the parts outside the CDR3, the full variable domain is KAGVTQTPRYLIKTRGQQVTLSCSPISGHRSVSWYQQTPGQGLQFLFEYFSETQRNKGNFPGRFSGRQFSNSRSEMNVSTLELGDSALYLCASSLGQGGYTFGSGTRLTVV.

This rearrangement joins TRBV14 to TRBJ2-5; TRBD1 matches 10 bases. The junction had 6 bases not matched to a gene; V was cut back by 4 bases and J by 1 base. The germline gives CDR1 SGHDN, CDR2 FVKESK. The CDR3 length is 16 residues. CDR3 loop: CASSRWTGGVQETQYF. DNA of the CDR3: TGTGCCAGCAGCCGTTGGACAGGGGGAGTCCAAGAGACCCAGTACTTC.

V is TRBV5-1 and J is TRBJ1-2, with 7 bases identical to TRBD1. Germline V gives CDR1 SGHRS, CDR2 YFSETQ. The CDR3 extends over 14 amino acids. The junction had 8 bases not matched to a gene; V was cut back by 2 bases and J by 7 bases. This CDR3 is CASSFRQGESGYTF. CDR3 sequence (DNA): TGCGCCAGCAGCTTCCGCCAGGGGGAGAGTGGCTACACCTTC.

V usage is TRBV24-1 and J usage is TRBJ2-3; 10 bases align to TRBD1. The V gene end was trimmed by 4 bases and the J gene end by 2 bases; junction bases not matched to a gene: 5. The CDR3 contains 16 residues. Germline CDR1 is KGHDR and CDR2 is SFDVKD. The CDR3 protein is CATSEGGTGATDTQYF. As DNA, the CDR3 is TGTGCCACCAGTGAAGGTGGGACAGGGGCCACAGATACGCAGTATTTT.

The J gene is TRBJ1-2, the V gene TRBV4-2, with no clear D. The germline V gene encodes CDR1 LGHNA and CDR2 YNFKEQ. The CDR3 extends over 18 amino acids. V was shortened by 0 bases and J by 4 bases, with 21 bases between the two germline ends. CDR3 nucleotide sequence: TGTGCCAGCAGCCAAGAGTCCGGAACGTCCACAGTTCGCTATGGCTACACCTTC. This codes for CASSQESGTSTVRYGYTF.

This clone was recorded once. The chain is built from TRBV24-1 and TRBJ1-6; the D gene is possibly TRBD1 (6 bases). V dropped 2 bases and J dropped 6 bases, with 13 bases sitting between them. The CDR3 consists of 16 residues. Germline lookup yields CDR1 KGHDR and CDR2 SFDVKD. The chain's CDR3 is CATSDSGDQSNSPLHF. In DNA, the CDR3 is TGTGCCACCAGTGATTCAGGGGACCAGTCTAATTCACCCCTCCACTTT.

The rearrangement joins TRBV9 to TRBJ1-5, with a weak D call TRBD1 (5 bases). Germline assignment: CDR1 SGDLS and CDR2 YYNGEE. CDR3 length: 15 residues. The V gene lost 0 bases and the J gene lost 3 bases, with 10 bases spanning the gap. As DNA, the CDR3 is TGTGCCAGCAGCGTAGGAGACAGCGACAATCAGCCCCAGCATTTT. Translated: CASSVGDSDNQPQHF.

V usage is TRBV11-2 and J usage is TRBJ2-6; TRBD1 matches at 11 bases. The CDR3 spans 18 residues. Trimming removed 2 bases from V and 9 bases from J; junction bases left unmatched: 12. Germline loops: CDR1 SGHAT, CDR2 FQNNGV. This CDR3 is CASSLRRGQGAGFNVLTF. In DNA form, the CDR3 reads TGTGCCAGCAGCTTAAGGCGAGGACAGGGGGCCGGCTTCAACGTCCTGACTTTC.

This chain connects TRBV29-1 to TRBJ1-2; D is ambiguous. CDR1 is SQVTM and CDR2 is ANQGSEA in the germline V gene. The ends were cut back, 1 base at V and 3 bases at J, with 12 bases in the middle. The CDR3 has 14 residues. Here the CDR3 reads CSVEVQAQDYGYTF. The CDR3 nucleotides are TGCAGCGTTGAAGTCCAGGCCCAGGACTATGGCTACACCTTC.

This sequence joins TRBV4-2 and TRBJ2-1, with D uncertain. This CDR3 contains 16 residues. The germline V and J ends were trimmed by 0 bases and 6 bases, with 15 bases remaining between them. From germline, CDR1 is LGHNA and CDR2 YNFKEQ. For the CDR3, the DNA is TGTGCCAGCAGCCAAGAACTGCCCCCCTCACGCAATGAGCAGTTCTTC. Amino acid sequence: CASSQELPPSRNEQFF.

The CDR3 here is CASSLQGIGAFF. The CDR3 nucleotides read TGTGCCAGCAGTCTACAGGGCATCGGGGCTTTCTTT. The chain carries TRBV12-3 or TRBV12-4 and TRBJ1-1; D perhaps matches TRBD1 (6 bases). This CDR3 spans 12 amino acids. V was cut by 5 bases and J by 11 bases, with 15 bases left in between.

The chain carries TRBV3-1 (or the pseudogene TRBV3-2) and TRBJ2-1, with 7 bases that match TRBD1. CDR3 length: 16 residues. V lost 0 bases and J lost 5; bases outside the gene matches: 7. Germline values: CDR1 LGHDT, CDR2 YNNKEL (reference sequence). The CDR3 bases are TGTGCCAGCAGCCAAGATTTGGGGACAGAGCACAATGAGCAGTTCTTC. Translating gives CASSQDLGTEHNEQFF.

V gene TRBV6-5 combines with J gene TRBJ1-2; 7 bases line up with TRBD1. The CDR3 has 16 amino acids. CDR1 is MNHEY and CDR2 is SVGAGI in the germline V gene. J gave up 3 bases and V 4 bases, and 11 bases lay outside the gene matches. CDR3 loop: CASSSSGQPPYYGYTF. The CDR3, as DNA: TGTGCCAGCAGTTCCTCGGGACAGCCTCCTTACTATGGCTACACCTTC.

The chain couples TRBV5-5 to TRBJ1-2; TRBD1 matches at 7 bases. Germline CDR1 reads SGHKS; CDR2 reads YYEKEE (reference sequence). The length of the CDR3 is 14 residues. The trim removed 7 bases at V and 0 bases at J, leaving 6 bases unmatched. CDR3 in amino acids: CASADRAANYGYTF. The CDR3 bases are TGTGCCAGCGCCGACAGGGCGGCTAACTATGGCTACACCTTC. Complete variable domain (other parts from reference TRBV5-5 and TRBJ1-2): DAGVTQSPTHLIKTRGQQVTLRCSPISGHKSVSWYQQVLGQGPQFIFQYYEKEERGRGNFPDRFSARQFPNYSSELNVNALLLGDSALYLCASADRAANYGYTFGSGTRLTVV.

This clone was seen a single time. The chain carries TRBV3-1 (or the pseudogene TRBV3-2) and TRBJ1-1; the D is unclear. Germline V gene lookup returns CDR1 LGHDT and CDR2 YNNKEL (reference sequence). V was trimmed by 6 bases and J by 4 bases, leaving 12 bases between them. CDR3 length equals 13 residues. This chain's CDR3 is CASRDREATEAFF. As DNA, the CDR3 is TGTGCCAGCAGAGACCGGGAGGCCACTGAAGCTTTCTTT.

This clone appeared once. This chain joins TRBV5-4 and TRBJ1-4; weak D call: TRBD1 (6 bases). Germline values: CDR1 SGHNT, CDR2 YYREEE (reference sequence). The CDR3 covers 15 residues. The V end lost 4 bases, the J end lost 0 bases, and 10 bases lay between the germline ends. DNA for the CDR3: TGTGCCAGCAGCCGCCAGGGGCCAACTAATGAAAAACTGTTTTTT. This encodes CASSRQGPTNEKLFF.

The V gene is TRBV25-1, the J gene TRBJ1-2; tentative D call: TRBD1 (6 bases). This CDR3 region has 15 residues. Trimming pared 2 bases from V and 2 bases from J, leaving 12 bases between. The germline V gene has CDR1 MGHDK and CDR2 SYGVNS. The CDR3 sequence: CASSEVAGENYGYTF. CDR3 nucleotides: TGTGCCAGCAGTGAAGTGGCAGGGGAAAACTATGGCTACACCTTC.

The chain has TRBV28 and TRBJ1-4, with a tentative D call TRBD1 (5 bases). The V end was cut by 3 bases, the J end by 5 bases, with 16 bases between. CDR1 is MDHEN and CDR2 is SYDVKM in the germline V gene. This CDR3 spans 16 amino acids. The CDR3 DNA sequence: TGTGCCAGCAGTTTGGGGCAGGCCCTAAGGAATGAAAAACTGTTTTTT. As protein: CASSLGQALRNEKLFF.

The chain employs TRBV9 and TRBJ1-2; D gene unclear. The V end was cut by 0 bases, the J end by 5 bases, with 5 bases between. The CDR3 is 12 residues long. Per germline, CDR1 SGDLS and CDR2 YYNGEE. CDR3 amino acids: CASSVGSYGYTF. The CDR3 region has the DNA TGTGCCAGCAGCGTAGGCAGTTATGGCTACACCTTC.

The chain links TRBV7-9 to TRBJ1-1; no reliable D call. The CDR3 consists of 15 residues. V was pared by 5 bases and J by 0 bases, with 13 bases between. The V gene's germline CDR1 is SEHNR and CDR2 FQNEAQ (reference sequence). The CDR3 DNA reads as TGTGCCAGCAGCCCAATGAACAGCATGAACACTGAAGCTTTCTTT. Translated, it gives CASSPMNSMNTEAFF.

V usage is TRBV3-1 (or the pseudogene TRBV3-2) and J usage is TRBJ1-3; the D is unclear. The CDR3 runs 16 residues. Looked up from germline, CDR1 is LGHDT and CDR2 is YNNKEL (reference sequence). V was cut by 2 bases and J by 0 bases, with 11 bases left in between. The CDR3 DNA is TGTGCCAGCAGCCAACCCACGGAGAGCTCTGGAAACACCATATATTTT. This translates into CASSQPTESSGNTIYF.

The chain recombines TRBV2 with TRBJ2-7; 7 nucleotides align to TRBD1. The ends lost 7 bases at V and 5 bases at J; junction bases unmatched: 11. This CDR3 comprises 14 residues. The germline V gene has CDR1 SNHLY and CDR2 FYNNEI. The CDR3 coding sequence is TGTGCCAGCACCGCGACAGGGAGAGGCGACGAGCAGTACGTC. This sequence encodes CASTATGRGDEQYV.

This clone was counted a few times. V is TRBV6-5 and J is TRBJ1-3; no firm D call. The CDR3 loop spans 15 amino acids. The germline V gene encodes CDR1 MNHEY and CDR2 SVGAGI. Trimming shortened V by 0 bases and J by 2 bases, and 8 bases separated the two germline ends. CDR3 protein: CASSYSLVPGNTIYF. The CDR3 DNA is TGTGCCAGCAGTTACTCCCTTGTCCCTGGAAACACCATATATTTT.

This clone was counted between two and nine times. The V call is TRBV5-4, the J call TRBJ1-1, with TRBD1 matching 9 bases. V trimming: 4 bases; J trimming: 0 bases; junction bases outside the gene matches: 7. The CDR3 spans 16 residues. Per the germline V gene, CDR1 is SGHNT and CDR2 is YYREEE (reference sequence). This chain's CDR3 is CASSALQGAMNTEAFF. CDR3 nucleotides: TGTGCCAGCAGCGCCTTACAGGGGGCAATGAACACTGAAGCTTTCTTT. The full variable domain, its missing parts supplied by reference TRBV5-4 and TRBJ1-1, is ETGVTQSPTHLIKTRGQQVTLRCSSQSGHNTVSWYQQALGQGPQFIFQYYREEENGRGNFPPRFSGLQFPNYSSELNVNALELDDSALYLCASSALQGAMNTEAFFGQGTRLTVV.

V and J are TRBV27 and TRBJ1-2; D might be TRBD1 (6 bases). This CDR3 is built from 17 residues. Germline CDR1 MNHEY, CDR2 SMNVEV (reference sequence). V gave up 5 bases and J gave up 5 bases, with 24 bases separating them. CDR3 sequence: CASSDRATGSRSYGYTF. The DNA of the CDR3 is TGTGCCAGCAGTGATCGGGCGACAGGTTCAAGGTCGTATGGCTACACCTTC.

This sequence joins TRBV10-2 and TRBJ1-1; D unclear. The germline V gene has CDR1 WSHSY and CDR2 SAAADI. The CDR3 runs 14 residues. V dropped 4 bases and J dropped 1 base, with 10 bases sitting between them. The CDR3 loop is CASSGLGGNTEAFF. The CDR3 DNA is TGCGCCAGCAGTGGGTTGGGAGGGAACACTGAAGCTTTCTTT.

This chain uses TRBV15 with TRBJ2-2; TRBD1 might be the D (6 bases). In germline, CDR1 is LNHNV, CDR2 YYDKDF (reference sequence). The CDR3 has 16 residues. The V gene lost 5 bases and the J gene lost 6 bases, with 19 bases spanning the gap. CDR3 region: CATSDPRGGKAGELFF. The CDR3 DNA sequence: TGTGCCACCAGCGACCCCCGAGGGGGTAAAGCCGGGGAGCTGTTTTTT.